The 22 T cell receptor beta chains given below trace back to one sample, sequenced in a study of shared clonotypes between healthy human individuals. The repertoire was sequenced with immunoSEQ multiplex PCR; TCRdb's copy has only in-frame clones and lacks some. The data contain 2 million to 2.5 million clones, 90% to 97% of them singletons. Sequenced: naive CD4+ T cells sorted from blood. Subset: CD45RA+ positively selected. These receptors all stem from a man between 18 and 29 years old in good health.

On this clone: The same CDR3 arises from other DNA sequences in this sample as well. This sequence joins TRBV5-1 and TRBJ2-3, with a possible D match to TRBD1 (6 bases). Germline V gene data show CDR1 as SGHRS and CDR2 as YFSETQ. The CDR3 runs to 13 residues. Trimming stripped 7 bases from V and 3 bases from J, with 12 bases between. This CDR3 reads CASSRGGTDTQYF. As DNA, the CDR3 is TGCGCCAGCTCTAGAGGGGGAACAGATACGCAGTATTTT.

The CDR3 spells CASSLLASGRIAYEQYF. CDR3 sequence (DNA): TGTGCCAGCAGCTTATTGGCTAGCGGGAGGATTGCGTACGAGCAGTACTTC. The gene calls are TRBV7-8 and TRBJ2-7, with 11 bases that match TRBD2. CDR1 and CDR2 (germline): SGHVS, FQNEAQ. The CDR3 loop spans 17 amino acids. Losses at the gene ends were 2 bases for V and 4 bases for J; bases not matched to a gene: 10. Combining the CDR3 with reference TRBV7-8 and TRBJ2-7 gives the whole variable domain GAGVSQSPRYKVAKRGQDVALRCDPISGHVSLFWYQQALGQGPEFLTYFQNEAQLDKSGLPSDRFFAERPEGSVSTLKIQRTQQEDSAVYLCASSLLASGRIAYEQYFGPGTRLTVT.

The chain has TRBV18 and TRBJ1-1, with unresolved D. CDR1 is KGHSH, CDR2 LQKENI, per germline. This CDR3 contains 11 residues. V was cut by 3 bases and J by 6 bases, with 5 bases left in between. The CDR3 loop is CASSPLPEAFF. DNA for the CDR3: TGTGCCAGCTCACCTCTTCCTGAAGCTTTCTTT.

The chain couples TRBV19 to TRBJ1-2; D is possibly TRBD1 (5 bases). The germline V gene has CDR1 LNHDA and CDR2 SQIVND (reference sequence). The CDR3 covers 15 residues. Trimming left V 6 bases short and J 2 bases short, with 16 bases between. CDR3 sequence: CASSQSSGVNYGYTF. Here the CDR3 DNA reads TGTGCCAGTAGCCAATCGTCGGGGGTCAACTATGGCTACACCTTC.

This chain links TRBV4-3 with TRBJ2-3; D remains ambiguous. Germline V gives CDR1 LGHNA, CDR2 YSLEER. Trimming removed 3 bases from V and 3 bases from J, with 13 bases in between. The CDR3 contains 15 residues. CDR3 sequence (DNA): TGCGCCAGCAGCCATGGCGCGGAGCGTACAGATACGCAGTATTTT. It is translated as CASSHGAERTDTQYF.

The CDR3: CASSSSPGTVLNTQYF. The CDR3, as DNA: TGTGCCAGCAGCTCCTCCCCCGGGACAGTCCTAAATACGCAGTATTTT. This chain joins TRBV7-2 and TRBJ2-3, with 7 positions matching TRBD1. Germline CDR1 and CDR2: SGHTA and FQGNSA. With 4 bases clipped from V and 7 bases from J, the junction kept 14 bases outside the gene matches. The CDR3 totals 16 residues.

The chain combines TRBV6-1 with TRBJ2-1; no firm D call. The germline gives CDR1 MNHNS, CDR2 SASEGT. The CDR3 runs to 13 residues. V lost 6 bases to trimming and J lost 3 bases, with 9 bases between them. The DNA of the CDR3 is TGTGCCAGCAGGCCCCGCGGCTACAATGAGCAGTTCTTC. It is translated as CASRPRGYNEQFF.

The chain carries TRBV11-3 and TRBJ2-3, with 12 bases identical to TRBD2. Per the germline V gene, CDR1 is SGHNT and CDR2 is YENEEA. CDR3 length: 17 amino acids. The junction had 8 bases not matched to a gene; V was cut back by 5 bases and J by 2 bases. The CDR3 region has the DNA TGTGCCAGCAGCCCCGGACTAGCGGGGACGGACACAGATACGCAGTATTTT. Protein sequence: CASSPGLAGTDTDTQYF.

The chain links TRBV6-5 to TRBJ1-5, with D unresolved. Trimming took 8 bases from V and 7 from J, leaving 9 bases between them. There are 11 residues in the CDR3. Germline V gene lookup returns CDR1 MNHEY and CDR2 SVGAGI. CDR3 amino acids: CASGVGQPQHF. The CDR3 DNA follows: TGTGCCAGCGGGGTAGGCCAGCCCCAGCATTTT.

This chain links TRBV5-4 with TRBJ1-1; 7 bases fit TRBD1. This CDR3 is 15 amino acids long. The germline gives CDR1 SGHNT, CDR2 YYREEE (reference sequence). J gave up 0 bases and V 4 bases, and 6 bases lay outside the gene matches. CDR3 region: CASSQPDRLNTEAFF. The CDR3 nucleotides are TGTGCCAGCAGCCAACCGGACAGGTTGAACACTGAAGCTTTCTTT.

The chain couples TRBV12-2 to TRBJ2-7; the DNA was not used to check the table's D call, TRBD1. TRBV12-2 has pseudogene status. The length of the CDR3 is 12 residues. CDR3 nucleotides: TGTGCAAGTCGCTTAGTCTGGGCAGGGAAGTACTTC. Translated, it gives CASRLVWAGKYF.

The count of this clone is one. This chain links TRBV30 with TRBJ2-1; perhaps TRBD1 as D (7 bases). V was trimmed by 0 bases and J by 12 bases, leaving 12 bases between them. The germline gives CDR1 GTSNPN, CDR2 SVGIG (reference sequence). The CDR3 loop spans 12 amino acids. The CDR3: CAWSVGGGMQFF. The CDR3 DNA follows: TGTGCCTGGAGTGTAGGGGGCGGGATGCAGTTCTTC. Full variable domain (missing parts from reference TRBV30 and TRBJ2-1): SQTIHQWPATLVQPVGSPLSLECTVEGTSNPNLYWYRQAAGRGLQLLFYSVGIGQISSEVPQNLSASRPQDRQFILSSKKLLLSDSGFYLCAWSVGGGMQFFGPGTRLTVL.

J is TRBJ2-3 and V is TRBV5-1, with a tentative D call TRBD2 (5 bases). CDR3 length equals 14 residues. Germline-derived CDR1 and CDR2 are SGHRS and YFSETQ. V was pared by 6 bases and J by 5 bases, with 16 bases between. This CDR3 is CASTELVVGDTQYF. Here the CDR3 DNA reads TGCGCCAGCACGGAACTAGTAGTTGGAGATACGCAGTATTTT.

This chain connects TRBV6-5 to TRBJ2-7; no clear D gene. Germline lookup yields CDR1 MNHEY and CDR2 SVGAGI. The ends were cut back, 6 bases at V and 5 bases at J, with 8 bases in the middle. The CDR3 is 11 amino acids. CDR3 sequence: CASREWDEQYF. The CDR3 DNA reads as TGTGCCAGCAGAGAGTGGGACGAGCAGTACTTC.

The chain has TRBV2 and TRBJ1-1, with 8 nucleotides matching TRBD1. CDR1 and CDR2 (germline): SNHLY, FYNNEI. Trimming at V came to 1 base and at J to 11 bases, leaving 6 bases not matched to a gene. The CDR3 has 13 amino acids. Here the CDR3 reads CASSEEGGTGAFF. The CDR3 DNA sequence: TGTGCCAGCAGTGAAGAAGGGGGGACAGGTGCTTTCTTT.

The rearrangement joins TRBV4-1 to TRBJ1-5; 9 bases are shared with TRBD1. The CDR3 is made up of 16 amino acids. Germline lookup yields CDR1 MGHRA and CDR2 YSYEKL. Trimming at V came to 2 bases and at J to 1 base, leaving 3 bases not matched to a gene. The CDR3 reads CASSQTGTGSNQPQHF. For the CDR3, the DNA is TGCGCCAGCAGCCAAACCGGGACAGGGAGCAATCAGCCCCAGCATTTT.

This chain connects TRBV2 to TRBJ1-5; tentatively, D is TRBD1 (5 bases). Germline values: CDR1 SNHLY, CDR2 FYNNEI. Trimming removed 7 bases at V and 1 base at J, with 14 bases between. The CDR3 is 15 residues long. The CDR3: CASKSGGGSNQPQHF. The CDR3 nucleotides are TGTGCCAGCAAATCCGGGGGGGGAAGCAATCAGCCCCAGCATTTT.

V is TRBV9 and J is TRBJ2-3; D remains ambiguous. CDR1 and CDR2 (germline): SGDLS, YYNGEE. This CDR3 has 15 residues. V was cut by 1 base and J by 0 bases, with 9 bases left in between. CDR3 nucleotides: TGTGCCAGCAGCGTAATGGCCGCGAGCACAGATACGCAGTATTTT. Its translation: CASSVMAASTDTQYF.

A word on this clone: Other DNA sequences in the sample encode the same CDR3. The J gene is TRBJ2-3, the V gene TRBV6-5; tentatively, D is TRBD1 (5 bases). Trimming cost V 6 bases and J 5 bases, with 9 bases left between them. The germline CDR1 and CDR2 sequences are MNHEY and SVGAGI. CDR3 length: 12 residues. CDR3 loop: CASSRQGDTQYF. As DNA, the CDR3 is TGTGCCAGCAGCCGTCAGGGAGATACGCAGTATTTT.

V is TRBV4-1 and J is TRBJ2-3; D is ambiguous. Germline V lookup: CDR1 MGHRA, CDR2 YSYEKL. V was clipped by 5 bases and J by 2 bases, with 11 bases between them. This CDR3 is built from 14 residues. This CDR3 is CASSSRISTDTQYF. Here the CDR3 DNA reads TGCGCCAGCAGCTCGAGGATTTCCACAGATACGCAGTATTTT.

V gene TRBV6-6 combines with J gene TRBJ2-3, with D uncertain. V was shortened by 7 bases and J by 0 bases, with 8 bases between the two germline ends. The germline CDR1 and CDR2 sequences are MNHNY and SVGAGI (reference sequence). This CDR3 has 13 residues. The CDR3 loop reads CASIGTSTDTQYF. DNA of the CDR3: TGTGCCAGCATCGGCACTAGCACAGATACGCAGTATTTT.

As to this clone: This same CDR3 is encoded by further DNA sequences in the sample. This chain connects TRBV28 to TRBJ2-1; 7 nucleotides align to TRBD2. The CDR3 totals 15 residues. With V trimmed by 4 bases and J by 8 bases, 11 bases remained unmatched. Germline-derived CDR1 and CDR2 are MDHEN and SYDVKM. The CDR3 sequence: CASSSPGLGRDEQFF. The CDR3 DNA follows: TGTGCCAGCAGTTCCCCCGGACTAGGACGAGATGAGCAGTTCTTC.